This T cell receptor beta chain was sequenced for a study of T cell repertoires in cytomegalovirus infection. Turning to the study itself: Matching HLA type and CMV infection were both indicated by public TCR beta signatures.

Trimming removed 7 bases from V and 8 bases from J, with 8 bases in between. Germline CDR1 and CDR2: SNHLY and FYNNEI. The CDR3 totals 10 residues. A single record per CDR3 protein comes from TCRdb applying MiXCR to the reads. Found here are 680,000 or so distinct CDR3 sequences, 35% to 45% of them singletons; the top ten hold roughly 2.9%. The receptor's source is a human donor in good health (CMV status not recorded). Some clones in this sample may be carry-over from other donors' samples. The specimen was PBMCs. The chain carries TRBV2 and TRBJ1-2; unclear D gene. The CDR3 DNA is TGTGCCAGCATGGGTGAAGGCTACACCTTC. Its protein is CASMGEGYTF.